A few counts support the clone carrying this T cell receptor beta chain. Its antigen is undetermined. The sample comes from a study of blood T cells in healthy people across ages. A second PCR, run for roughly 7 to 12 cycles, used a sample-barcoded 5' primer plus a J-beta primer mix. TCRdb re-called the 5' RACE reads with MiXCR, one entry per CDR3 protein. Of under 850,000 distinct CDR3 sequences in the sample, 35% to 40% are singletons; the top ten hold under 15%. General study findings and limits: PBMCs that were unsorted prevented a conclusive naive versus antigen-experienced comparison. As age increased, TCR beta diversity per million T cells fell in a roughly linear fashion. The long-lived group displayed more naive CD4+ cells, plus higher diversity, than the aged donors did.

V lost 1 base, J lost 2 bases, and 9 bases lay in between. Looked up from germline, CDR1 is MGHRA and CDR2 is YSYEKL. This CDR3 spans 15 amino acids. This TCR came from a man aged 18 to 30 in good health. The chain combines TRBV4-1 with TRBJ2-1; the D gene is possibly TRBD2 (6 bases). Sequencing used blood. The CDR3 loop reads CASSQAGEAYNEQFF. Written as DNA, the CDR3 is TGCGCCAGCAGCCAAGCCGGGGAGGCCTACAATGAGCAGTTCTTC.